This TCR beta chain appears in the sequencing data of a study of CD8+ T cells in alopecia areata. Germline CDR1 reads SNHLY; CDR2 reads FYNNEI. V lost 4 bases to trimming and J lost 6 bases, with 16 bases between them. The CDR3 has 14 amino acids. General study findings and limits: During tofacitinib treatment, many expanded lesional clones remained in scalp and blood. Among the top 100, expanded CD8+ clones were significantly decreased by tofacitinib, as was scalp clonality.

Treatment: oral pan-JAK inhibitor, 5-10 mg twice daily. Reverse transcribed after extraction, RNA yielded cDNA as the sequencing template. Assay used: immunoSEQ multiplex PCR; TCRdb lists only in-frame clones, some missing. The table shows 150,000 to 200,000 clones, with approximately 60% occurring only once. A note on this clone: Its antigen is undetermined.

This sample comprised CD4+ T cells sorted from blood, obtained at week 24, from a patient treated with tofacitinib. The V gene is TRBV2, the J gene TRBJ2-7, with D possibly matching TRBD1 (6 bases). The receptor's source is a human donor with alopecia areata. The CDR3 loop is CASSGQVNWGEQYF. The CDR3 bases are TGTGCCAGCAGTGGACAGGTGAACTGGGGCGAGCAGTACTTC.